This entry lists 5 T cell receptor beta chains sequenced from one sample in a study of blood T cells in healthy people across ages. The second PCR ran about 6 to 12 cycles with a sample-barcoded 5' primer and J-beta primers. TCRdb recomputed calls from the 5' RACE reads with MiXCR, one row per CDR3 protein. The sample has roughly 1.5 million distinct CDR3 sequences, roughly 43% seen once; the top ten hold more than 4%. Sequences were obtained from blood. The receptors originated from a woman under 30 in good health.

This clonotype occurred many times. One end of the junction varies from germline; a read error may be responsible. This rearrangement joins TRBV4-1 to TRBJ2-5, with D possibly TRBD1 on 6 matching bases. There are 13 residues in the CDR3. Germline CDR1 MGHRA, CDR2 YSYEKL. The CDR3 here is CASSRGVQETQYF. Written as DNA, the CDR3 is TGTGCTAGCAGCAGGGGAGTGCAAGAGACCCAGTACTTC.

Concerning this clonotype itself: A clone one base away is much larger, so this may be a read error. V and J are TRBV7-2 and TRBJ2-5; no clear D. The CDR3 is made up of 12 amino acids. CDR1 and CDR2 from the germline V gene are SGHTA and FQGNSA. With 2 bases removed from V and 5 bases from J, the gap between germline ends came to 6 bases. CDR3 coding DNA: TGTGCCAGCAGCTTATATTGGGAGACCCAGTACTTC. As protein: CASSLYWETQYF.

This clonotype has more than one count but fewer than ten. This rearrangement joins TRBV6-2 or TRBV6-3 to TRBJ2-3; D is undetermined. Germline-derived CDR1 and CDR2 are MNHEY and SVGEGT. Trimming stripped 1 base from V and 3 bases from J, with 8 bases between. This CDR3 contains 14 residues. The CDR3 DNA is TGTGCCAGCAGTTACTGGGATTGGACAGATACGCAGTATTTT. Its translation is CASSYWDWTDTQYF.

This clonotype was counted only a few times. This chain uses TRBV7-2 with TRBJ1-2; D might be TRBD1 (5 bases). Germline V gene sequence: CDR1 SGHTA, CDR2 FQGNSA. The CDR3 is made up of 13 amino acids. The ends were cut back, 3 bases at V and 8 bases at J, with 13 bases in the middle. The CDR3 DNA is TGTGCCAGCAGCTTGGGGGGTTTGTTCGGCTACACCTTC. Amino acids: CASSLGGLFGYTF.

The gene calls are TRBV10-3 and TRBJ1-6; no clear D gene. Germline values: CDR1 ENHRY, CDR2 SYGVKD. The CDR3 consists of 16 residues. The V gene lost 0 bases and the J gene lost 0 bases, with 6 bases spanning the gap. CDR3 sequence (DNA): TGTGCCATCAGTGAGTCGACTAGCTCCTATAATTCACCCCTCCACTTT. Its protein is CAISESTSSYNSPLHF.